The rows below give T cell receptor beta chains drawn from one sample of a study of blood T cells in healthy people across ages. Via MiXCR, TCRdb re-called the 5' RACE reads, giving one row per CDR3 protein. Of about 730,000 distinct CDR3 sequences detected, 35% to 45% appear once; the ten largest clones hold less than 25%. The sequenced sample was blood. These receptors were obtained from a woman aged 55-75 years in good health. Each CDR3 is given without its conserved first and last residue. Fields, in order: V gene, CDR3 protein.

v_call: TRBV5-1; cdr3_aa: ASSSGTSLADTQY
v_call: TRBV7-2; cdr3_aa: ASSIIADTQY
v_call: TRBV12-3/TRBV12-4; cdr3_aa: ATRLAGGGETQY
v_call: TRBV21-1; cdr3_aa: AGSKYGHEQY
v_call: TRBV9; cdr3_aa: ASSGRDYSGNEQF
v_call: TRBV20-1; cdr3_aa: SGEANLGDEQY
v_call: TRBV6-1; cdr3_aa: ASSEGQGNQPQH
v_call: TRBV6-5; cdr3_aa: ASSYPRDGTGTQY
v_call: TRBV28; cdr3_aa: ASSSSTVTDTQY
v_call: TRBV4-2; cdr3_aa: ASSQDQLGGSYNEQF
v_call: TRBV9; cdr3_aa: ASSVGGGTYEQY
v_call: TRBV5-1; cdr3_aa: ASSLIRGSDNSPLH
v_call: TRBV10-3; cdr3_aa: AISEPDRGGYGYT
v_call: TRBV20-1; cdr3_aa: SARAGATNTGELF
v_call: TRBV27; cdr3_aa: ASSRGTGGFEQF
v_call: TRBV10-3; cdr3_aa: AISDVGDTQY
v_call: TRBV6-5; cdr3_aa: ASSKPQGAAAF
v_call: TRBV27; cdr3_aa: ASRRGLAGVEEQF
v_call: TRBV20-1; cdr3_aa: SARVLAGGPNTQY
v_call: TRBV3-1; cdr3_aa: ASSQEFSAETQY
v_call: TRBV7-7; cdr3_aa: ASSLGHGGADTQY
v_call: TRBV30; cdr3_aa: AWSIVYGYT
v_call: TRBV7-2; cdr3_aa: ASTTDGGDEQY
v_call: TRBV10-3; cdr3_aa: AMGQGALQPQH
v_call: TRBV5-1; cdr3_aa: ASRFEPGSSTGELF
v_call: TRBV20-1; cdr3_aa: SAVDPSGANYGYT
v_call: TRBV4-3; cdr3_aa: ASSQSRVGEQY
v_call: TRBV12-3/TRBV12-4; cdr3_aa: ASSYREGHTSYEQY
v_call: TRBV7-9; cdr3_aa: ASSSNRGDREWEKLF
v_call: TRBV3-1; cdr3_aa: ASSRTPTPQETQY
v_call: TRBV5-5; cdr3_aa: ASSLVRTATETQY
v_call: TRBV13; cdr3_aa: ASSEGQSNYGYT
v_call: TRBV7-2; cdr3_aa: ASSRGTSGAEQY
v_call: TRBV27; cdr3_aa: ASSPKGQVNYGYT
v_call: TRBV28; cdr3_aa: ASSSGQGGEAF
v_call: TRBV20-1; cdr3_aa: SARDLLREPDTQY
v_call: TRBV4-3; cdr3_aa: ASSFFGQGNLDTQY
v_call: TRBV2; cdr3_aa: ASSFLRDGNQPQH